This TCR beta chain derives from a study of blood T cell repertoires in COVID-19. Study as a whole: The United States, Italy and Spain were the sources of the acute and convalescent COVID-19 samples. PBMCs, B-cell-depleted T cells, or T cells were the source of the cDNA or gDNA that made up the material.

Study processing details: Amplification of reference gene primers provided the estimated nucleated cell counts. Data came from immunoSEQ multiplex PCR; TCRdb stores just in-frame clones and leaves some out. That table supplies the V and J calls and clone size; D and trimming were determined from the DNA. Among about 160,000 clones listed, roughly 91% were seen once. There are 17 residues in the CDR3. Trimming cost V 5 bases and J 4 bases; bases outside gene matches: 11. Germline lookup yields CDR1 SEHNR and CDR2 FQNEAQ (reference sequence). The receptor was derived from a man younger than 30 with acute or convalescent COVID-19. The chain combines TRBV7-9 with TRBJ1-2; 12 nucleotides agree with TRBD1. Sequenced sample: peripheral blood. The CDR3 region is CASSLGTGGGIVYGYTF. DNA for the CDR3: TGTGCCAGCAGCCTTGGGACAGGGGGCGGAATTGTCTATGGCTACACCTTC.